The clone carrying this T cell receptor beta chain was seen only once. This CDR3 comprises 13 residues. The V gene's germline CDR1 is SGHNT and CDR2 YYREEE (reference sequence). J was trimmed by 8 bases and V by 5 bases; bases with no gene match: 9. These data originate in a study of technical replicates of blood from several donors. Method: immunoSEQ multiplex PCR; TCRdb's copy keeps in-frame clones and lacks some. In the table there are 76,000 or so clones, roughly nine tenths of which are singletons. The J gene is TRBJ1-1, the V gene TRBV5-4, with TRBD1 matching over 7 bases. This clonotype originated in a human donor in good health. Specimen: T cells isolated from PBMCs. This CDR3 is CASRTDRDGEAFF. DNA of the CDR3: TGTGCCAGCAGAACTGACAGGGATGGGGAAGCTTTCTTT.